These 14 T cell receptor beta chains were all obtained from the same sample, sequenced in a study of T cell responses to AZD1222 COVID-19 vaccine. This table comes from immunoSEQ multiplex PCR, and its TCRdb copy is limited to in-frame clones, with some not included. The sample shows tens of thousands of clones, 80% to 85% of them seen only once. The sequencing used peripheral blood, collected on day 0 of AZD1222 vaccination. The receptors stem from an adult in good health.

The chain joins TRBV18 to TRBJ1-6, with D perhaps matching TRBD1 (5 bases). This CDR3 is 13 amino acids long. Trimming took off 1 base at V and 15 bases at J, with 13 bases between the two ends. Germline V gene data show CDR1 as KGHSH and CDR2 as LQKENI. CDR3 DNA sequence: TGTGCCAGCTCACCACTGGGGACTGAAGGCCTCCACTTT. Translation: CASSPLGTEGLHF.

The CDR3, as DNA: TGTGCCAGTCAGTACGACATAGAAAACACCATATATTTT. Translation gives CASQYDIENTIYF. V usage is TRBV6-5 and J usage is TRBJ1-3; D gene uncertain. CDR1 is MNHEY, CDR2 SVGAGI, per germline. Trimming cost V 9 bases and J 6 bases, with 15 bases left between them. This CDR3 has 13 amino acids.

CDR3: CASSDGTGGDGYTF. CDR3 DNA: TGTGCCAGCAGCGACGGGACAGGGGGCGATGGCTACACCTTC. The chain links TRBV3-1 (or the pseudogene TRBV3-2) to TRBJ1-2; 12 nucleotides agree with TRBD1. Germline values: CDR1 LGHDT, CDR2 YNNKEL (reference sequence). With V trimmed by 5 bases and J by 6 bases, 4 bases remained unmatched. There are 14 residues in the CDR3.

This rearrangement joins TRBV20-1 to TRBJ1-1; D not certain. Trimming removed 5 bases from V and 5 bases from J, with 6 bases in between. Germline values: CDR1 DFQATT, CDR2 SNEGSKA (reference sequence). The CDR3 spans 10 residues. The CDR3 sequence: CSAQRTEAFF. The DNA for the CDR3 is TGCAGTGCTCAGCGTACTGAAGCTTTCTTT.

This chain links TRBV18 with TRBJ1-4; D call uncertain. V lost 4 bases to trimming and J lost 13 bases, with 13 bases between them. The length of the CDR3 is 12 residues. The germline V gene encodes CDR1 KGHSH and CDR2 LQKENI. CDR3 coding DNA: TGTGCCAGCTCACTACCGGGAGTGGGACTGTTTTTT. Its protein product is CASSLPGVGLFF.

In DNA, the CDR3 is TGTGCCAGCAGCTTGGGGTTCAGGGACAGGATGGGGCTGACCTACGAGCAGTACTTC. Translation gives CASSLGFRDRMGLTYEQYF. V gene TRBV5-4 combines with J gene TRBJ2-7, with TRBD1 identical over 8 bases. The CDR3 consists of 19 residues. V lost 0 bases, J lost 2 bases, and 16 bases stayed unmatched. The germline V gene encodes CDR1 SGHNT and CDR2 YYREEE (reference sequence).

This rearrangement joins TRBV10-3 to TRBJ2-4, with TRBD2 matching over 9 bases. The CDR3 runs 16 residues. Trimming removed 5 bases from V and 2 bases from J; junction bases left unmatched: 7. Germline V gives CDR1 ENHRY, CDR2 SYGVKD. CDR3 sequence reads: CAISPGSGGTKNIQYF. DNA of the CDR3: TGTGCCATCAGTCCCGGTAGCGGGGGAACCAAAAACATTCAGTACTTC.

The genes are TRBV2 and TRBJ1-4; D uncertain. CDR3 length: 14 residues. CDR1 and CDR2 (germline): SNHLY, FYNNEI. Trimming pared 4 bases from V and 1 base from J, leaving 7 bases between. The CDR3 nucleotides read TGTGCCAGCAGTGGAGGGTTAACTAATGAAAAACTGTTTTTT. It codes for CASSGGLTNEKLFF.

CDR3 loop: CASSFSVQTGYTF. The CDR3 bases are TGTGCCAGCAGTTTCTCCGTCCAAACTGGCTACACCTTC. The chain joins TRBV6-6 to TRBJ1-2, with no clear D. The ends were cut back, 4 bases at V and 7 bases at J, with 13 bases in the middle. This CDR3 is 13 amino acids long. Per germline, CDR1 MNHNY and CDR2 SVGAGI (reference sequence).

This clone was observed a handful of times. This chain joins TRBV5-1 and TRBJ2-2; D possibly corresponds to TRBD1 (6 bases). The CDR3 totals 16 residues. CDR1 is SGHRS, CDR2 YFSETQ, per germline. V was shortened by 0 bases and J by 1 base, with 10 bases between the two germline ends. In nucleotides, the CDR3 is TGCGCCAGCAGCTTGGTACCACAGGGGAACACCGGGGAGCTGTTTTTT. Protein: CASSLVPQGNTGELFF.

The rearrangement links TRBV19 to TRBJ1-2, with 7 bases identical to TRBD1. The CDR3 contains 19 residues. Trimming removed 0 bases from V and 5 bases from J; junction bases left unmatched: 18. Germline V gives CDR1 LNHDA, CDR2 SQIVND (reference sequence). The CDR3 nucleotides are TGTGCCAGTAGTATAGATTGGCAGTTCGACAGGGAGGGACCGTATGGCTACACCTTC. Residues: CASSIDWQFDREGPYGYTF. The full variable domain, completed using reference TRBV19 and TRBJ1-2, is DGGITQSPKYLFRKEGQNVTLSCEQNLNHDAMYWYRQDPGQGLRLIYYSQIVNDFQKGDIAEGYSVSREKKESFPLTVTSAQKNPTAFYLCASSIDWQFDREGPYGYTFGSGTRLTVV.

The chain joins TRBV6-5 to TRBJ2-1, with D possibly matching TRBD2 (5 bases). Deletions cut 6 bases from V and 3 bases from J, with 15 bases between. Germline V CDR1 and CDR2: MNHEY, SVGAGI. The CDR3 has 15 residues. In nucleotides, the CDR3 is TGTGCCAGCAGGAGGGAGACTTGGGGCTACAATGAGCAGTTCTTC. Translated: CASRRETWGYNEQFF.

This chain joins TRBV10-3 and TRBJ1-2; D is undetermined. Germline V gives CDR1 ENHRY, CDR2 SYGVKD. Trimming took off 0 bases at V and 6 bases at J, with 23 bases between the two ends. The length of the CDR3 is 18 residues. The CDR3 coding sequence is TGTGCCATCAGTGAGTCTACGCCGTCCTCCCTAGGGTCGGATGGCTACACCTTC. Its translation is CAISESTPSSLGSDGYTF.

The CDR3 coding sequence is TGTGCCAGCAGCTTAGGGACTGAGTCCTACGAGCAGTACTTC. It specifies CASSLGTESYEQYF. The chain uses TRBV11-2 and TRBJ2-7, with D maybe TRBD2 (5 bases). The CDR3 has 14 amino acids. The germline V gene has CDR1 SGHAT and CDR2 FQNNGV. V was clipped by 1 base and J by 1 base, with 8 bases between them.